Listed below are T cell receptor beta chains from one sample, sequenced in a study of blood T cell repertoires in COVID-19. The table came from immunoSEQ multiplex PCR; TCRdb's copy has only in-frame clones and leaves some out. The sample gives about 240,000 clones, about 82% of which show up once; 9% to 15% is in the top ten. Sequenced material: peripheral blood. These receptors came from an elderly man with acute or convalescent COVID-19. Each CDR3 is given with its conserved first and last residue. The order of the fields is D gene, clone size, V gene, J gene, CDR3 DNA, CDR3 protein. A D gene is named only where the DNA matches it firmly. Clone sizes are given selectively: once, few, many, or a class where the clone is expanded.

>TRBD1|NA|TRBV6-1|TRBJ2-7
TGTGCCAGCAGTGATGGGACAGGGAGCTCCTACGAGCAGTACTTC
CASSDGTGSSYEQYF
>NA|NA|TRBV24-1|TRBJ2-3
TGTGCCACCAGTGGATGGGGGCGAGATACGCAGTATTTT
CATSGWGRDTQYF
>NA|few|TRBV28|TRBJ1-3
TGTGCCAGCAGTTTAATGGGCACGGGAAACACCATATATTTT
CASSLMGTGNTIYF
>NA|NA|TRBV11-2|TRBJ2-7
TGTGCCAGCAGCTTAGAAGGGACACTAAACTTGGAGCAGTACTTC
CASSLEGTLNLEQYF
>TRBD1|NA|TRBV4-1|TRBJ2-2
TGCGCCAGCAGCCGGACAGGTGGGAACACCGGGGAGCTGTTTTTT
CASSRTGGNTGELFF
>NA|NA|TRBV11-3|TRBJ2-2
TGTGCCAGCAGCTTAGGAGGGAACACCGGGGAGCTGTTTTTT
CASSLGGNTGELFF
>TRBD2|NA|TRBV11-3|TRBJ2-3
TGTGCCAGCAGCTTAAAGGGCCGGGAGGGCCCGGGAGGGGATACGCAGTATTTT
CASSLKGREGPGGDTQYF
>TRBD2|once|TRBV19|TRBJ2-7
TGTGCCAGTAGTATAGGAGCGGGGTACGAGCAGTACTTC
CASSIGAGYEQYF
>NA|NA|TRBV23-1|TRBJ1-3
TGCGCCAGCAGTCAATCGACTGGGGGACTAAGCTCTGGAAACACCATATATTTT
CASSQSTGGLSSGNTIYF
>NA|NA|TRBV27|TRBJ2-1
TGTGCCAGCAGACCATCCCCCGGGATAACCCTTAGCAATGAGCAGTTCTTC
CASRPSPGITLSNEQFF
>TRBD2|NA|TRBV5-5|TRBJ2-7
TGTGCCAGCAGCTTGGCAGCCGGGACTAGCGTCTACGAGCAGTACTTC
CASSLAAGTSVYEQYF
>TRBD1|NA|TRBV7-9|TRBJ2-7
TGTGCCAGCAGCTTAGAGACAGGGGTCGAGCAGTACTTC
CASSLETGVEQYF
>NA|NA|TRBV5-4|TRBJ1-1
TGTGCCAGCAGCTTCAACAAATTTGGGAACACTGAAGCTTTCTTT
CASSFNKFGNTEAFF
>NA|NA|TRBV7-9|TRBJ1-1
TGTGCCAACAAATTATGGGGACTTGAAGCTTTCTTT
CANKLWGLEAFF
>TRBD1|NA|TRBV7-2|TRBJ2-1
TGTGCCAGCAGCTTGGACAGGGGGAACTACAATGAGCAGTTCTTC
CASSLDRGNYNEQFF
>NA|NA|TRBV24-1|TRBJ2-3
TGTGCCACCAGTGACCCCGGGGGATCTAGCACAGATACGCAGTATTTT
CATSDPGGSSTDTQYF
>NA|NA|TRBV6-2/TRBV6-3|TRBJ2-1
TGTGCCAGCAGCCCCGCCCGCGGGGGCTACTACAATGAGCAGTTCTTC
CASSPARGGYYNEQFF
>TRBD2|NA|TRBV19|TRBJ2-1
TGTGCCAGTGGACTAGCGGGGGAATACAATGAGCAGTTCTTC
CASGLAGEYNEQFF
>TRBD1|NA|TRBV11-3|TRBJ2-1
TGTGCCAGCAGCTTAGGGGGGACAGGTCTCTACAATGAGCAGTTCTTC
CASSLGGTGLYNEQFF
>NA|NA|TRBV28|TRBJ1-1
TGTGCCAGCAGTCCCCGGGTGAACACTGAAGCTTTCTTT
CASSPRVNTEAFF
>TRBD1|NA|TRBV28|TRBJ2-5
TGTGCCAGCAGCTTGGGACAGGGGTTTGGAGAGACCCAGTACTTC
CASSLGQGFGETQYF
>NA|once|TRBV3-1/TRBV3-2|TRBJ1-2
TGTGCCAGCAGCCAGGGAGGCGGGGGCTACACCTTC
CASSQGGGGYTF
>NA|NA|TRBV4-3|TRBJ2-3
TGCGCCAGCAGCATCCGACAGGCAGATACGCAGTATTTT
CASSIRQADTQYF
>NA|NA|TRBV11-3|TRBJ2-2
TGTGCCAGCAGTCCCGGGACTGGAACCGGGGAGCTGTTTTTT
CASSPGTGTGELFF
>TRBD1|NA|TRBV12-3/TRBV12-4|TRBJ1-5
TGTGCCAGCAGTGGGACAGACAATCAGCCCCAGCATTTT
CASSGTDNQPQHF
>TRBD2|once|TRBV4-2|TRBJ2-1
TGTGCCAGCAGCCGGGAGGCGGGGGGGTTTAATGAGCAGTTCTTC
CASSREAGGFNEQFF
>TRBD1|NA|TRBV9|TRBJ2-5
TGTGCCAGCAGCGCTACAGGGGTTGGAGAGACCCAGTACTTC
CASSATGVGETQYF
>TRBD2|once|TRBV6-2/TRBV6-3|TRBJ2-7
TGTGCCAGCAGTTACGAGGAGGGCGACGGGAGGAGCTCCTACGAGCAGTACTTC
CASSYEEGDGRSSYEQYF
>NA|NA|TRBV18|TRBJ1-2
TGTGCCAGCTCACCATATGAGGGGGATGGTAGCTATGGCTACACCTTC
CASSPYEGDGSYGYTF
>NA|NA|TRBV27|TRBJ1-1
TGTGCCAGCAGTTTACCGGGGTCTGAAGCTTTCTTT
CASSLPGSEAFF
>TRBD1|NA|TRBV19|TRBJ1-1
TGTGCCAGTAGTCCTATACAGGGGGCGCGAACTGAAGCTTTCTTT
CASSPIQGARTEAFF